This T cell receptor (beta chain) was found in a study of a mutant IDH1 vaccine in newly diagnosed glioma. Concerning this clone: The antigen is unknown.

Time point in this sample: week 11, during vaccination. Each dose delivered 300 ug of mutant IDH1 20-mer peptide subcutaneously with imiquimod. The data were produced by immunoSEQ multiplex PCR, yet TCRdb's version contains in-frame clones alone and is incomplete. The data contain around 100,000 clones, roughly 90% of them singletons. Sequencing was performed on PBMCs, taken from a glioma patient whose treatment included an IDH1 peptide vaccine. This TCR derives from a woman between 50 and 59 years old with glioma.

CDR3 residues: CASSLAREVVNEQFF. The CDR3 bases are TGCGCCAGCAGCTTGGCCCGGGAGGTAGTAAATGAGCAGTTCTTC. The chain combines TRBV5-1 with TRBJ2-1; 7 positions match TRBD2. Germline V gene data show CDR1 as SGHRS and CDR2 as YFSETQ. The length of the CDR3 is 15 residues. V trimming: 0 bases; J trimming: 7 bases; junction bases outside the gene matches: 7.